One sample yielded the 6 T cell receptor beta chains listed below, sequenced in a study of blood T cell repertoires in COVID-19. Sequenced by immunoSEQ multiplex PCR; TCRdb stores in-frame clones only, minus some. In the table there are 250,000 to 350,000 clones, 84% of which are singletons. Sequenced material: peripheral blood. The receptors originated from a person aged 70 to 85 with COVID-19, enrolled during active disease.

The V and J genes are TRBV14 and TRBJ1-4; the D gene is possibly TRBD1 (5 bases). The germline CDR1 and CDR2 sequences are SGHDN and FVKESK. V lost 3 bases, J lost 0 bases, and 8 bases lay in between. The CDR3 covers 15 residues. The CDR3 is CASSQGLATNEKLFF. Written as DNA, the CDR3 is TGTGCCAGCAGCCAGGGGCTGGCAACTAATGAAAAACTGTTTTTT.

Only a few counts were recorded for this clone. The chain uses TRBV28 and TRBJ2-1; perhaps TRBD2 as D (6 bases). CDR3 length: 12 amino acids. V was clipped by 11 bases and J by 6 bases, with 14 bases between them. The germline CDR1 and CDR2 sequences are MDHEN and SYDVKM. This CDR3 reads CASLAAPNEQFF. The CDR3 region has the DNA TGTGCCTCGTTAGCGGCACCCAATGAGCAGTTCTTC.

The chain recombines TRBV14 with TRBJ1-1; D ambiguous. The CDR3 loop spans 13 amino acids. The germline V and J ends were trimmed by 1 base and 5 bases, with 8 bases remaining between them. The V gene's germline CDR1 is SGHDN and CDR2 FVKESK. CDR3 coding DNA: TGTGCCAGCAGCCAAGCTAGAGAAACTGAAGCTTTCTTT. Residues: CASSQARETEAFF.

The chain combines TRBV6-6 with TRBJ1-5; D possibly corresponds to TRBD1 (6 bases). The length of the CDR3 is 14 residues. Germline loops: CDR1 MNHNY, CDR2 SVGAGI (reference sequence). The V gene lost 2 bases and the J gene lost 8 bases, with 13 bases spanning the gap. This chain's CDR3 is CASSYLQGREPQHF. CDR3 DNA: TGTGCCAGCAGTTACCTACAGGGACGGGAGCCCCAGCATTTT.

A single count supports this clone. V gene TRBV2 combines with J gene TRBJ1-5; D not resolved. Germline V lookup: CDR1 SNHLY, CDR2 FYNNEI. The CDR3 is 13 amino acids. The V end lost 6 bases, the J end lost 1 base, and 7 bases lay between the germline ends. The CDR3 reads CASRQESNQPQHF. The CDR3 nucleotides read TGTGCCAGCAGACAAGAAAGCAATCAGCCCCAGCATTTT.

The CDR3 reads CASSPLDRGYGYTF. The DNA for the CDR3 is TGTGCCAGCTCACCACTGGACAGGGGTTATGGCTACACCTTC. The chain uses TRBV18 and TRBJ1-2, with 9 bases lining up with TRBD1. The CDR3 is made up of 14 amino acids. V shed 1 base, J shed 5 bases, and the junction held 2 bases outside the gene matches. Germline CDR1 and CDR2: KGHSH and LQKENI.